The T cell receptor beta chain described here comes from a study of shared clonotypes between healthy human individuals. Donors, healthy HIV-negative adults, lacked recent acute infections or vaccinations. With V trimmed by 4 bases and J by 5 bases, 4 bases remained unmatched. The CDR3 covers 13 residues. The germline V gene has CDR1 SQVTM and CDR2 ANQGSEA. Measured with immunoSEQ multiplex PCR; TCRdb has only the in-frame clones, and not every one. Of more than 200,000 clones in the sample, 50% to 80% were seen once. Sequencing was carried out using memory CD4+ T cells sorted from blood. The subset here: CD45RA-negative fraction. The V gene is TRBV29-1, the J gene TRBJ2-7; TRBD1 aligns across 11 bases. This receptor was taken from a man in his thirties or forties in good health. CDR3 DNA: TGCAGCGTTGGAGGACAGGGGGCAAACGAGCAGTACTTC. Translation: CSVGGQGANEQYF.